A single sample is the source of the 2 T cell receptor beta chains below, sequenced in a study of T cells after yellow fever vaccination. TCRdb reprocessed the 5' RACE reads with MiXCR, giving one entry per CDR3 protein. This table holds about 350,000 distinct CDR3 sequences, 11% found once. Sequenced here: PBMCs, sampled on the day of the first yellow fever vaccination. All receptors come from a man aged 18 to 35 who received the YFV17D yellow fever vaccine.

This chain joins TRBV6-2 or TRBV6-3 and TRBJ1-2, with 9 bases matching TRBD1. V was pared by 6 bases and J by 5 bases, with 13 bases of the junction left unmatched. CDR3 length: 16 residues. CDR1 and CDR2 from the germline V gene are MNHEY and SVGEGT. The CDR3 loop is CASRRTGEPLVYGYTF. The CDR3 region has the DNA TGTGCCAGCAGACGGACAGGGGAACCTCTCGTGTATGGCTACACCTTC.

This clonotype was recorded a few times. The V gene is TRBV5-6, the J gene TRBJ1-3, with D uncertain. The V gene lost 6 bases and the J gene lost 1 base, with 11 bases spanning the gap. Germline CDR1 reads SGHDT; CDR2 reads YYEEEE. This CDR3 region has 14 residues. In DNA, the CDR3 is TGTGCCAGCATCAATATGGGGTCTGGAAACACCATATATTTT. This translates into CASINMGSGNTIYF.